These T cell receptor beta chains were read from a single sample in a study of human CD8 memory T cell subsets. For each CDR3 protein, TCRdb gives one entry from its re-call of the 5' RACE reads, without DNA. Here the sample table reports fewer than 20,000 distinct CDR3 sequences. What was sequenced was CD8+ T cells from PBMCs. The receptors shown here come from a human donor in good health. Each CDR3 is given with its conserved first and last residue. Fields, in order: V gene, clone size, J gene, CDR3 protein. Clone size is shown for a subset of rows, as once, few, many or a class of expanded clone.

V: TRBV12-3/TRBV12-4; size: medium-sized; J: TRBJ2-3; CDR3: CANHLAGDNTDTQYF
V: TRBV7-6; size: -; J: TRBJ2-3; CDR3: CASSTRDTTDTQYF
V: TRBV11-2; size: -; J: TRBJ2-7; CDR3: CASSSLRGYEQYF
V: TRBV24-1; size: -; J: TRBJ2-2; CDR3: CATSPVEGTGELFF
V: TRBV7-6; size: -; J: TRBJ2-7; CDR3: CASSSEGLPIDEQYF
V: TRBV7-9; size: -; J: TRBJ2-2; CDR3: CASSLNSQVAGGPTEELFF
V: TRBV2; size: -; J: TRBJ2-7; CDR3: CASRPRTGSRYEQYF
V: TRBV27; size: -; J: TRBJ2-7; CDR3: CASPPPTGTGTYEQYF
V: TRBV5-1; size: -; J: TRBJ2-2; CDR3: CASSLRQATGELFF
V: TRBV4-2; size: -; J: TRBJ2-1; CDR3: CASSQEAQGLNEQFF
V: TRBV13; size: -; J: TRBJ2-1; CDR3: CASSFIGRTDNEQFF
V: TRBV13; size: -; J: TRBJ1-1; CDR3: CASSLGRRDTEAFF
V: TRBV28; size: -; J: TRBJ2-3; CDR3: CASRPIWAGGSTDTQYF
V: TRBV12-1; size: -; J: TRBJ1-1; CDR3: CASSFKINGTQTEAEAFF
V: TRBV4-3; size: -; J: TRBJ2-1; CDR3: CASSPRGLAGDNEQFF
V: TRBV2; size: -; J: TRBJ2-1; CDR3: CASSEEAGTPHNEQFF
V: TRBV7-9; size: -; J: TRBJ2-1; CDR3: CASNPLAGGPYNEQFF
V: TRBV27; size: -; J: TRBJ1-6; CDR3: CASSAIQGAIHSPLHF
V: TRBV12-3/TRBV12-4; size: -; J: TRBJ2-3; CDR3: CASAQDRLQPTQYF
V: TRBV7-9; size: -; J: TRBJ2-1; CDR3: CASTPWYGERADRDNEQFF
V: TRBV12-3/TRBV12-4; size: -; J: TRBJ2-5; CDR3: CASSLNRVETQYF
V: TRBV5-1; size: -; J: TRBJ2-2; CDR3: CASRPGQSNTGELFF
V: TRBV7-6; size: -; J: TRBJ2-5; CDR3: CASSLSDRIKETQYF
V: TRBV7-9; size: -; J: TRBJ2-7; CDR3: CASSPGQGGTYEQYF
V: TRBV20-1; size: -; J: TRBJ2-2; CDR3: CSARDGGGELFF
V: TRBV4-1; size: -; J: TRBJ1-2; CDR3: CASSQELGSNYGYTF
V: TRBV7-3; size: -; J: TRBJ2-3; CDR3: CASSIAGTSDTQYF
V: TRBV4-2; size: -; J: TRBJ2-7; CDR3: CASSQELRQGGYEQYF
V: TRBV29-1; size: medium-sized; J: TRBJ1-2; CDR3: CSGRDSSGYTF
V: TRBV27; size: medium-sized; J: TRBJ2-1; CDR3: CASSLWATVNEQFF
V: TRBV7-9; size: -; J: TRBJ1-2; CDR3: CASSPFNEGYGYTF
V: TRBV7-2; size: -; J: TRBJ2-3; CDR3: CASSFVRGTSTDTQYF
V: TRBV9; size: -; J: TRBJ2-1; CDR3: CASSGSFSGYNEQFF
V: TRBV27; size: -; J: TRBJ1-1; CDR3: CASKIQGPNTEAFF
V: TRBV4-3; size: -; J: TRBJ2-1; CDR3: CASSQDLSGTYNEQFF
V: TRBV6-5; size: medium-sized; J: TRBJ1-5; CDR3: CASSYSVGQPQHF
V: TRBV7-9; size: -; J: TRBJ2-5; CDR3: CASSFTRGEETQYF
V: TRBV5-1; size: -; J: TRBJ2-2; CDR3: CASSSGTTTNTGELFF
V: TRBV7-9; size: -; J: TRBJ2-3; CDR3: CASSPLRASTDTQYF
V: TRBV15; size: -; J: TRBJ1-1; CDR3: CATSGGEDTEAFF
V: TRBV5-1; size: -; J: TRBJ2-2; CDR3: CASSPGTVNTGELFF
V: TRBV11-3; size: -; J: TRBJ1-2; CDR3: CASSLNFQDSPPNYGYTF
V: TRBV18; size: -; J: TRBJ1-5; CDR3: CASSPWGSNQPQHF
V: TRBV12-3/TRBV12-4; size: -; J: TRBJ1-1; CDR3: CASSFLANTEAFF
V: TRBV27; size: -; J: TRBJ2-3; CDR3: CASSLWTADTQYF
V: TRBV6-2/TRBV6-3; size: -; J: TRBJ2-2; CDR3: CASSPIWTGIGGELFF
V: TRBV6-2/TRBV6-3; size: -; J: TRBJ1-2; CDR3: CASSYSDEDYYGYTF
V: TRBV7-3; size: -; J: TRBJ2-3; CDR3: CASSLTVADTQYF
V: TRBV28; size: -; J: TRBJ1-5; CDR3: CASSFSTYNQPQHF
V: TRBV2; size: -; J: TRBJ2-4; CDR3: CASRARDRVLGIQYF
V: TRBV6-6; size: -; J: TRBJ1-4; CDR3: CASSWDRVLLFF
V: TRBV20-1; size: -; J: TRBJ2-7; CDR3: CSARSGGLYEQYF
V: TRBV5-6; size: -; J: TRBJ2-2; CDR3: CASSFLAGGNTGTGELFF
V: TRBV7-8; size: -; J: TRBJ2-1; CDR3: CASSLRTGGVLVDEQFF
V: TRBV28; size: -; J: TRBJ2-5; CDR3: CASSLWTAQETQYF
V: TRBV12-3/TRBV12-4; size: -; J: TRBJ2-3; CDR3: CASSFGGWDTQYF
V: TRBV7-9; size: -; J: TRBJ2-3; CDR3: CASSLAGGPTDTQYF